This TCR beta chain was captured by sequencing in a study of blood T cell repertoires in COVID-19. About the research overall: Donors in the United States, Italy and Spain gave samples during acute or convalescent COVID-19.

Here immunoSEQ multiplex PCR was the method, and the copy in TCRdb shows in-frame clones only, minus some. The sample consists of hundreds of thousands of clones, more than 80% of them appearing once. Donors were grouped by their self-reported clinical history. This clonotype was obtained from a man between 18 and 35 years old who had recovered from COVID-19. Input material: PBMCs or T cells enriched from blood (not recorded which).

CDR3 DNA: TGTGCCAGCAGTTCACCAGCAGGGAGGAAGGACACTGAAGCTTTCTTT. Its protein is CASSSPAGRKDTEAFF. The gene calls are TRBV28 and TRBJ1-1; D might be TRBD1 (5 bases). The CDR3 runs to 16 residues. Trimming pared 4 bases from V and 3 bases from J, leaving 18 bases between. CDR1 and CDR2 (germline): MDHEN, SYDVKM.